This T cell receptor (beta chain) was captured by sequencing in a study of cytomegalovirus exposure and HLA in healthy donors. Overall study context: Among the approximately 400 donors who were genotyped, 81% fell in the genetic ancestry cluster that is associated with self-reported Caucasian donors. Study-level points and caveats: Immune exposure information comprised only CMV serostatus. Highest at DRB1 and lowest at HLA-C, TCR association rates differed among HLA loci in a later analysis.

About this clone itself: The target antigen is unknown.

This CDR3 comprises 13 residues. Unmatched junction bases numbered 4, after V lost 11 bases and J lost 1 base. Germline V gene lookup returns CDR1 MGHRA and CDR2 YSYEKL. The study ran its PCR with 60 Vbeta and 13 Jbeta primers. Original methodology: Later analysis identified tens of millions of unique TCR beta chains, 8.5 million to 13 million shared. The data were produced by immunoSEQ multiplex PCR, yet TCRdb's version contains in-frame clones alone and is incomplete. D and trimming come from the DNA, and the V and J calls and clone size come from that table. The profile shows over 150,000 clones, 78% of them singletons.

The sequence came from a woman in her 50s in good health and CMV-seropositive. The V gene is TRBV4-1, the J gene TRBJ2-7; 11 bases agree with TRBD2. Sequenced sample: PBMCs. CDR3 in DNA: TGCGCCCACGGGACTAGCGGTTCCTACGAGCAGTACTTC. Protein: CAHGTSGSYEQYF.